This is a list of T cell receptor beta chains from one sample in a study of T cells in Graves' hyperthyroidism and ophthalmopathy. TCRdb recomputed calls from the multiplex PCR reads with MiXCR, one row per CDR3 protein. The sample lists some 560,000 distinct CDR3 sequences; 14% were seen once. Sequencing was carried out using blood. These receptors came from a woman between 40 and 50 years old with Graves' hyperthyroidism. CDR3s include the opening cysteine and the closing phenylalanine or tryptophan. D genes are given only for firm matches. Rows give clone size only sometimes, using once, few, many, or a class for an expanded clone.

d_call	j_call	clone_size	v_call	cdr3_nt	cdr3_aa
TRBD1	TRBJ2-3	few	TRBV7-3	TGTGCCAGCAGCTCACGGGACAGGGCAGATACGCAGTATTTT	CASSSRDRADTQYF
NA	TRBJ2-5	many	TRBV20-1	TGCAGTGCTAGGGTGGTAGAGGGGGGAAAGTACTTC	CSARVVEGGKYF
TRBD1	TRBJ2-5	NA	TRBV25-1	TGTGCCAGCAGTGGAAGGACAGGGAAAGAGACCCAGTACTTC	CASSGRTGKETQYF
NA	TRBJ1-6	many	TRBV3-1	TGTGCCAGCAGCCAAGTACGGGGTTCACCCCTCCACTTT	CASSQVRGSPLHF
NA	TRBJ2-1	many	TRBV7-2	TGTGCCAGCAGCCCTCGGTCTAGCGAGCAGTTCTTC	CASSPRSSEQFF
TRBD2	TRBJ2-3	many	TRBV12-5	TGTGCTAGTGGCCCGGGACTAGCGGACACAGATACGCAGTATTTT	CASGPGLADTDTQYF
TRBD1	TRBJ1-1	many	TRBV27	TGTGCCAGCAGTTTTTCGAGGACAGGGATCGGAGAAGCTTTCTTT	CASSFSRTGIGEAFF
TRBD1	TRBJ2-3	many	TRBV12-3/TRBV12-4	TGTGCCAGCAGTTTGGGGACAGGCGTGACACATACGCAGTATTTT	CASSLGTGVTHTQYF
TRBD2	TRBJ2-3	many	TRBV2	TGTGCCAGCAGTGAAGACCTCGAGCGGGGCGCGCAGTATTTT	CASSEDLERGAQYF
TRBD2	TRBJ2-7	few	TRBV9	TGTGCCAGCAGCGATAACCGGGGGGTCGAGCAGTACTTC	CASSDNRGVEQYF
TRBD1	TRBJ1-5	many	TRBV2	TGTGCCAGCAGCCAGGGGGTATCCACTCAGCCCCAGCATTTT	CASSQGVSTQPQHF
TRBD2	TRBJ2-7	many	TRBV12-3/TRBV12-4	TGTGCCAGCAGCTTCCGGCCCGGACTAGCGGGAGGTGGGTTTCCCCCACTCGAGCAGTACTTC	CASSFRPGLAGGGFPPLEQYF
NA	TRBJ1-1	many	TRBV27	TGTGCCAGCAGTTTATCTGGGGGGTTGAGCACTGAAGCTTTCTTT	CASSLSGGLSTEAFF
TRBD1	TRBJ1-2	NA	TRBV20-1	TGCAGTGCGCGTCATGACAGGGAGGGCTATGGCTACACCTTC	CSARHDREGYGYTF
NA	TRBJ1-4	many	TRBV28	TGTGCCAGCAGCGATACTCAACAACGAGGGGTTAGTAATGAAAAACTGTTTTTT	CASSDTQQRGVSNEKLFF
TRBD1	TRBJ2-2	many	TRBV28	TGTGCCAGCAGTTTGACGAGCCCGGGACAGGGGAACACCGGGGAGCTGTTTTTT	CASSLTSPGQGNTGELFF
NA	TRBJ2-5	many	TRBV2	TGTGCCAGCAGTTCGGGACGGAACCAAGAGACCCAGTACTTC	CASSSGRNQETQYF
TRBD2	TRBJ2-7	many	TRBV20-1	TGCAGTGGACATTGGGAGGGAGGATACGAGCAGTACTTC	CSGHWEGGYEQYF
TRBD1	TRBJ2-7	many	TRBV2	TGTGCCAGCCAGGGACAGGGGGTCTACGAGCAGTACTTC	CASQGQGVYEQYF
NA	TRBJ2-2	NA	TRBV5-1	TGCGCCAGCATCCTATACCCTGCAGGCGGGGAGCTGTTTTTT	CASILYPAGGELFF
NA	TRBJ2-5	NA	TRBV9	TGTGCCAGCAGCGTAGGAGGCGGGACAAAAGAGACCCAGTACTTC	CASSVGGGTKETQYF
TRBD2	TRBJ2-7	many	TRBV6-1	TGTGCCAGCAGTGACATTCTAGCGGGAGTTTACGAGCAGTACTTC	CASSDILAGVYEQYF
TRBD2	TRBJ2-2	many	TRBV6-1	TGTGCCAGCAGTTGGACGGGACTAGCGGGAGGGGGGACCGGGGAGCTGTTTTTT	CASSWTGLAGGGTGELFF
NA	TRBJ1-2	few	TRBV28	TGTGCCAGCAGTTTATTGGCAGGCGCTAATCTCGAAGGCCACACCTTC	CASSLLAGANLEGHTF
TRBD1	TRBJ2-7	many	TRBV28	TGTGCCAGCAGATCGGGACAGAGCTCCTACGAGCAGTACTTC	CASRSGQSSYEQYF
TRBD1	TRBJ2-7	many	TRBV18	TGTGCCAGCTCACCACCTAAGGGACAGGGGGCGGACGAGCAGTACTTC	CASSPPKGQGADEQYF
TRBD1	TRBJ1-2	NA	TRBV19	TGTGCCAGTAGTATAGGTGCAGGTCAGAGGGGGCGCGTCTACTATGGCTACACCTTC	CASSIGAGQRGRVYYGYTF
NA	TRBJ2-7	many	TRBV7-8	TGTGCCAGCAGCTCAAAGCCCGGACAGACCTACGAGCAGTACTTC	CASSSKPGQTYEQYF
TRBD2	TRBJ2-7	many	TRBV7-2	TGTGCCAGCAGAAAAGGCGGCGGGGGACTAGCGGGCTACGAGCAGTACTTC	CASRKGGGGLAGYEQYF
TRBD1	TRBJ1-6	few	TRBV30	TGTGCCTGGAGTAGGTTGACAGGGGCTAATTTACGTTCACCCCTCCACTTT	CAWSRLTGANLRSPLHF
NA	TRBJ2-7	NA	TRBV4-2	TGTGCCAGCAGCCAAGATTTGGCCTACGAGCAGTACTTC	CASSQDLAYEQYF
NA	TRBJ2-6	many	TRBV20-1	TGCAGTGCTAGCCCCTTCGGAGATTCTGGGGCCAACGTCCTGACTTTC	CSASPFGDSGANVLTF
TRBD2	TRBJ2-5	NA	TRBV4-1	TGTGCCAGCAGCCAAGGGGGACTAGCGGGCTGGGAGACCCAGTACTTC	CASSQGGLAGWETQYF
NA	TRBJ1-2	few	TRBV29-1	TGCAGCGTTGACAGGGAAGGCTACACCTTC	CSVDREGYTF
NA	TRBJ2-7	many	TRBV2	TGTGCCAGCAGTGAGGACACAAACTCCTACGAGCAGTACTTC	CASSEDTNSYEQYF
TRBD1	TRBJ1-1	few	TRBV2	TGTGCCAGCGGAAAGACAGGGCCGGGCACTGAAGCTTTCTTT	CASGKTGPGTEAFF
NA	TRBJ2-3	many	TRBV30	TGTGCCTGGAGGGCGCTTAGCACAGATACGCAGTATTTT	CAWRALSTDTQYF
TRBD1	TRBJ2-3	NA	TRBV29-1	TGCAGCTCGCGGACAGGGGCCAGCACAGATACGCAGTATTTT	CSSRTGASTDTQYF
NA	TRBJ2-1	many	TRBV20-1	TGCAGTGCAAAGGGTAGCGGCCTGTACAATGAGCAGTTCTTC	CSAKGSGLYNEQFF
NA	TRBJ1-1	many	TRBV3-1	TGTGCCAGCAGCCAAGGACAAGTGGGGAACACTGAAGCTTTCTTT	CASSQGQVGNTEAFF
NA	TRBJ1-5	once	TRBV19	TGTGCCAGTAACCAAAACAGGGATCAGCCCCAGCATTTT	CASNQNRDQPQHF
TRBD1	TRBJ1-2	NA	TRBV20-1	TGCAGTGCCGTTAGACAGGGAGGCTACACCTTC	CSAVRQGGYTF
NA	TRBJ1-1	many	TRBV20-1	TGCAGTGCCCAGAGGGGACAACACACTGAAGCTTTCTTT	CSAQRGQHTEAFF
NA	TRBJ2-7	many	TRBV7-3	TGTGCCAGCAGCCTTTCTGGGGACAACTACGAGCAGTACTTC	CASSLSGDNYEQYF
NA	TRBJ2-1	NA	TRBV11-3	TGTGCCAGCAGCTTCCCACCACCCAGGGGGGACAATGAGCAGTTCTTC	CASSFPPPRGDNEQFF
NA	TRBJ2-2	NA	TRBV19	TGTGCCAGACAACGAGGAAGGGGCTCCGGGGAGCTGTTTTTT	CARQRGRGSGELFF